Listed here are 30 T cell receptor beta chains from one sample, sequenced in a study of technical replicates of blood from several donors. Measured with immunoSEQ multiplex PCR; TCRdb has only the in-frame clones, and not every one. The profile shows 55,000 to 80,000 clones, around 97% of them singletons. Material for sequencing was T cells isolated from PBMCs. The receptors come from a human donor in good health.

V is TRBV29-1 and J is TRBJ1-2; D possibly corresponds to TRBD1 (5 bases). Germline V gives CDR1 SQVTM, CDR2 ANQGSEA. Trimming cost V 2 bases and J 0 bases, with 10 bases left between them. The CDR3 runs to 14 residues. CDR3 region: CSVEPGGSNYGYTF. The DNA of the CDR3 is TGCAGCGTTGAACCGGGGGGGTCTAACTATGGCTACACCTTC.

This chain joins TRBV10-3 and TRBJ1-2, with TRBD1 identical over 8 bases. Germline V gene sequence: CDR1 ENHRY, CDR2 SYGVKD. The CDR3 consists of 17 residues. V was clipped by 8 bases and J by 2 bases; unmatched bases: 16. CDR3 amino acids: CAIPRTYGTGQNYGYTF. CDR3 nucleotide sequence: TGTGCCATCCCTCGGACCTACGGGACAGGTCAAAACTATGGCTACACCTTC.

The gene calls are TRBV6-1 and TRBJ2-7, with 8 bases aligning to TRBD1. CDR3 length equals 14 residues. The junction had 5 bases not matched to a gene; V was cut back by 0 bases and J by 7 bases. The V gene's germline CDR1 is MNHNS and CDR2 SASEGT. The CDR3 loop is CASSEAGTGREQYF. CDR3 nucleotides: TGTGCCAGCAGTGAAGCTGGGACAGGAAGGGAGCAGTACTTC.

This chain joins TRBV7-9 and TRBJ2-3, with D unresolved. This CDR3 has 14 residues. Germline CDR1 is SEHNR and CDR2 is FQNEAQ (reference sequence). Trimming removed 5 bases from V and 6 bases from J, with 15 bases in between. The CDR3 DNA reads TGTGCCAGCAGCCGCCTAATTCTTTACGATACGCAGTATTTT. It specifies CASSRLILYDTQYF. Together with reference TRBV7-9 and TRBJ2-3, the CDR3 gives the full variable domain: DTGVSQNPRHKITKRGQNVTFRCDPISEHNRLYWYRQTLGQGPEFLTYFQNEAQLEKSRLLSDRFSAERPKGSFSTLEIQRTEQGDSAMYLCASSRLILYDTQYFGPGTRLTVL.

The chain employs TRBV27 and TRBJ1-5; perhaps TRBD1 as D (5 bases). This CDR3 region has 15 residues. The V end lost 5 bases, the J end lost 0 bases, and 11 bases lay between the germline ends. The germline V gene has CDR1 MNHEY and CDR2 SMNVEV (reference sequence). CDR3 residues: CASSLRQYSNQPQHF. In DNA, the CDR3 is TGTGCCAGCAGTCTCCGACAGTATAGCAATCAGCCCCAGCATTTT.

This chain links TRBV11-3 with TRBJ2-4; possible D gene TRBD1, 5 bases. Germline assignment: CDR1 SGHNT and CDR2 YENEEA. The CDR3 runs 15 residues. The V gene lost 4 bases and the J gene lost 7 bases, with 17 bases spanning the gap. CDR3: CASSWRQSLENIQYF. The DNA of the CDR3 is TGTGCCAGCAGCTGGCGACAGTCCCTCGAGAACATTCAGTACTTC.

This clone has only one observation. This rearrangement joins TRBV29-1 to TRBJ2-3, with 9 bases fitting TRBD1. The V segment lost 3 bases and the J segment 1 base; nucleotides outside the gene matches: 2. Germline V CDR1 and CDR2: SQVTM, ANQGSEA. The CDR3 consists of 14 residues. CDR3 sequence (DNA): TGCAGCGTTGAGCGGACAGGGGGCACAGATACGCAGTATTTT. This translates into CSVERTGGTDTQYF.

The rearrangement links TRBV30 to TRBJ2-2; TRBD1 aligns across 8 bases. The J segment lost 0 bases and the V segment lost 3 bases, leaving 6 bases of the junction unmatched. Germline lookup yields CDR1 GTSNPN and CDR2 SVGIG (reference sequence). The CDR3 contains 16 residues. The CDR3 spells CAWSFGTGSNTGELFF. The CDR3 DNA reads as TGTGCCTGGAGCTTTGGGACAGGCTCGAACACCGGGGAGCTGTTTTTT.

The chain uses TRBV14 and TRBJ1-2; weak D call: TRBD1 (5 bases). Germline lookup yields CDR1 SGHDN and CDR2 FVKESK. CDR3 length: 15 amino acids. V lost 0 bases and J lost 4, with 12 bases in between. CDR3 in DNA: TGTGCCAGCAGCCAAGAGGGGCGAGTCGGCTATGGCTACACCTTC. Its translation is CASSQEGRVGYGYTF.

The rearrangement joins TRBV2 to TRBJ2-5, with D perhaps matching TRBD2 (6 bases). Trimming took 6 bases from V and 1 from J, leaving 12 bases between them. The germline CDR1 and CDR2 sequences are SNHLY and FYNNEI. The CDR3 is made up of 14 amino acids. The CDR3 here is CASSTTSTQETQYF. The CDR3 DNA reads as TGTGCCAGCAGCACCACTAGCACCCAAGAGACCCAGTACTTC.

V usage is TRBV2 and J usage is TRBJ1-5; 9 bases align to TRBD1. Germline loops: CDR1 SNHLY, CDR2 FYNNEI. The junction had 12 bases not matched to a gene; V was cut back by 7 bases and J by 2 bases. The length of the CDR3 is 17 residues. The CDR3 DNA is TGTGCCAGCACCGGGACAGGGTCAGGCTGGGGCAATCAGCCCCAGCATTTT. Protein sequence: CASTGTGSGWGNQPQHF.

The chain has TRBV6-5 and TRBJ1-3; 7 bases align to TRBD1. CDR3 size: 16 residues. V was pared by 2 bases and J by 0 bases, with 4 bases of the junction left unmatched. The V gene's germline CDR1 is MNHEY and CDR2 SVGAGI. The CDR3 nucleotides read TGTGCCAGCAGTTACGCCCGGACAGGCTCTGGAAACACCATATATTTT. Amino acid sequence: CASSYARTGSGNTIYF.

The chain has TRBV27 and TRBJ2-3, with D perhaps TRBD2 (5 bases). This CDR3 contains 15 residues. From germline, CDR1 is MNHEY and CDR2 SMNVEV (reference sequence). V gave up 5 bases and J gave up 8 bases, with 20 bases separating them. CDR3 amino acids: CASSLSRGSSFTQYF. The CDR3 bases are TGTGCCAGCAGTCTCTCACGGGGTAGCAGCTTTACGCAGTATTTT.

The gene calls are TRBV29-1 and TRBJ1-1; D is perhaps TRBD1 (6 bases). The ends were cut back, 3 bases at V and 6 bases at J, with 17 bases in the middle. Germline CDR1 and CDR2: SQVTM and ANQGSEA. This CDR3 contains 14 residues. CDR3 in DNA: TGCAGCGTTGATGGACAGTTGAATCGCCCTGAAGCTTTCTTT. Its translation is CSVDGQLNRPEAFF.

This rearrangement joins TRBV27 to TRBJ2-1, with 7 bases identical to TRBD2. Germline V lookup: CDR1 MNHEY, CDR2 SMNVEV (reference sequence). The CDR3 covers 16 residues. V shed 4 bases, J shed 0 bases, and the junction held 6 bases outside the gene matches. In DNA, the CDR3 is TGTGCCAGCAGTTCCTCAGCGGGGCGCTCCTACAATGAGCAGTTCTTC. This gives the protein CASSSSAGRSYNEQFF.

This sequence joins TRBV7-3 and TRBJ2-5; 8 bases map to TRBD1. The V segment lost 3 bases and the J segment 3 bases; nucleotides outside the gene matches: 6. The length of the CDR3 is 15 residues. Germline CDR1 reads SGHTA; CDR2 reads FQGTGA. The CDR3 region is CASSLVRGREETQYF. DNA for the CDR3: TGTGCCAGCAGCTTGGTCAGGGGGCGGGAAGAGACCCAGTACTTC. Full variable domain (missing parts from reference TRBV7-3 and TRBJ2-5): GAGVSQTPSNKVTEKGKYVELRCDPISGHTALYWYRQSLGQGPEFLIYFQGTGAADDSGLPNDRFFAVRPEGSVSTLKIQRTERGDSAVYLCASSLVRGREETQYFGPGTRLLVL.

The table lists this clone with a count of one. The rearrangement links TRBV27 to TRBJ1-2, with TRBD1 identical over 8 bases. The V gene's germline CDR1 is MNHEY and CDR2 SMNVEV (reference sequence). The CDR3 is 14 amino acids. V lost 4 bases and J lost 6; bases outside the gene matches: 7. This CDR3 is CASSSPGGANGYTF. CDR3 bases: TGTGCCAGCAGTTCACCAGGGGGCGCGAATGGCTACACCTTC.

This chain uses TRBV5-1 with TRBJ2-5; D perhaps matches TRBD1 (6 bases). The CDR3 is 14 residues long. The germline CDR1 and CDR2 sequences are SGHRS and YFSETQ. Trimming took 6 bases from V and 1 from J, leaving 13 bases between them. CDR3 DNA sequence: TGCGCCAGCACCTTATTACAGGGCCAAGAGACCCAGTACTTC. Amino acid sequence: CASTLLQGQETQYF. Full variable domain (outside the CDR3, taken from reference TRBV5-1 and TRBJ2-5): KAGVTQTPRYLIKTRGQQVTLSCSPISGHRSVSWYQQTPGQGLQFLFEYFSETQRNKGNFPGRFSGRQFSNSRSEMNVSTLELGDSALYLCASTLLQGQETQYFGPGTRLLVL.

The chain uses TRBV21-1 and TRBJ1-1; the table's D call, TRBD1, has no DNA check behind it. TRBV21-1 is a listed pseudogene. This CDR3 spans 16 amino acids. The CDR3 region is CASSTQTGGLNTEAFF. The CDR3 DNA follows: TGTGCCAGCAGCACCCAGACAGGGGGACTGAACACTGAAGCTTTCTTT.

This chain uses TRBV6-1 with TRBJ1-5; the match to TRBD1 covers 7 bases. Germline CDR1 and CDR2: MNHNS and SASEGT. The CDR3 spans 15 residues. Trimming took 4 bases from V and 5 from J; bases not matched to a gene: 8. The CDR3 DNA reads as TGTGCCAGCAGTGGCCGTAGAGACAGGGATCAGCCCCAGCATTTT. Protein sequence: CASSGRRDRDQPQHF.

The chain's CDR3 is CSVVPTPPRTSGTYEQYF. The CDR3 DNA follows: TGCAGCGTTGTCCCGACCCCGCCTCGGACTAGCGGGACCTACGAGCAGTACTTC. This rearrangement joins TRBV29-1 to TRBJ2-7; 12 bases line up with TRBD2. The CDR3 runs to 18 residues. The V gene end was trimmed by 4 bases and the J gene end by 2 bases; junction bases not matched to a gene: 15. In germline, CDR1 is SQVTM, CDR2 ANQGSEA.

CDR3 DNA sequence: TGTGCCAGCAGCTGGGGACTAGCGACCCAAGAGACCCAGTACTTC. Its protein product is CASSWGLATQETQYF. This chain uses TRBV5-4 with TRBJ2-5; TRBD2 aligns across 10 bases. This CDR3 has 15 residues. V lost 3 bases to trimming and J lost 1 base; unmatched junction nucleotides: 3. Germline CDR1 is SGHNT and CDR2 is YYREEE (reference sequence).

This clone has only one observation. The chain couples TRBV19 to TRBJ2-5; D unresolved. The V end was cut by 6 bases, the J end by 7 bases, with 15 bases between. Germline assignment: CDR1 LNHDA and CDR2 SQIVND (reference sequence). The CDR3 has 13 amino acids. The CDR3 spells CASSTGFQLTQYF. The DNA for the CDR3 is TGTGCCAGTAGCACCGGGTTTCAACTGACCCAGTACTTC.

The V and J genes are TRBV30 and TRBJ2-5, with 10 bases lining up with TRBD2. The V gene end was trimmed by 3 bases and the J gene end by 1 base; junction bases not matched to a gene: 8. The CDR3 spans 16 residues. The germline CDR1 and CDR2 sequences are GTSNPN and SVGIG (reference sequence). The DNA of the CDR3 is TGTGCCTGGAGGTTAGAGCGGGGGGGCATCCAAGAGACCCAGTACTTC. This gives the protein CAWRLERGGIQETQYF.

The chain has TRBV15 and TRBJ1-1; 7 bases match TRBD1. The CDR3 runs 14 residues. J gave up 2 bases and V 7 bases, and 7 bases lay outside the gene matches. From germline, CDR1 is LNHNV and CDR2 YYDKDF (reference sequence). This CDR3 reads CATKDRSPNTEAFF. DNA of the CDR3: TGTGCCACCAAGGACAGGTCCCCCAACACTGAAGCTTTCTTT.

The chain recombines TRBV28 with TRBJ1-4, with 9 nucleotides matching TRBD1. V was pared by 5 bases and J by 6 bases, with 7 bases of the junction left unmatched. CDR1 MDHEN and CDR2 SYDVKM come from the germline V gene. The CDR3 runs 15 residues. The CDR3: CASSVYRGPDEKLFF. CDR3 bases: TGTGCCAGCAGTGTCTACAGGGGGCCGGATGAAAAACTGTTTTTT.

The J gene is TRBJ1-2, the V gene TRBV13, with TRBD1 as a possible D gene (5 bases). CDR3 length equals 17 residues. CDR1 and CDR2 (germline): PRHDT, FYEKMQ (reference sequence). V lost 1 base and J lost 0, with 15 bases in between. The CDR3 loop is CASSLEVGGASNYGYTF. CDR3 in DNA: TGTGCCAGCAGCTTAGAAGTAGGCGGGGCATCTAACTATGGCTACACCTTC.

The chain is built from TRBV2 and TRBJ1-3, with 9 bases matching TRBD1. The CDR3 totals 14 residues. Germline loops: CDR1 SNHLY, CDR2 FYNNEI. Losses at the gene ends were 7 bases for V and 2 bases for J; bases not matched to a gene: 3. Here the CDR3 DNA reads TGTGCCAGCATGAGGACAGGGGCTGGAAACACCATATATTTT. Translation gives CASMRTGAGNTIYF.

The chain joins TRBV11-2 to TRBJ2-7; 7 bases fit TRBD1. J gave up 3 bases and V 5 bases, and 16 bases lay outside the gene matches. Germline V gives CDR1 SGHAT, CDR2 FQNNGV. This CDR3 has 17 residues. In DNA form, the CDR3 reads TGTGCCAGCAGCCCAGGAACCCCCCGGGACAGTTTCTACGAGCAGTACTTC. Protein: CASSPGTPRDSFYEQYF.

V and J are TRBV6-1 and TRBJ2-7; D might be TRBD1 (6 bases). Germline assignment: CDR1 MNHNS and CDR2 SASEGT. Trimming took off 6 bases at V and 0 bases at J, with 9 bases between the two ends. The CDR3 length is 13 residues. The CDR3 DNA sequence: TGTGCCAGCAGCCAAGGGGGCTCCTACGAGCAGTACTTC. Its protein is CASSQGGSYEQYF.